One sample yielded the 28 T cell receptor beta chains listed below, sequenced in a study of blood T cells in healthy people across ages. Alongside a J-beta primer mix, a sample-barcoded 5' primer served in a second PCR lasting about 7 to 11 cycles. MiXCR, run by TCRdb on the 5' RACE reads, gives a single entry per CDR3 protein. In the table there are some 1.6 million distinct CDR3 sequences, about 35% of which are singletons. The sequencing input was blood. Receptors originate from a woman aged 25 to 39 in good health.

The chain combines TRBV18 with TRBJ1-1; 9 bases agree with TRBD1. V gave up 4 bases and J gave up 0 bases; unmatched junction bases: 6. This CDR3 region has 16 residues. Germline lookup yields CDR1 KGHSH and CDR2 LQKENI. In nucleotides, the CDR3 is TGTGCCAGCTCACAAGGGACAGGGAACTTGAACACTGAAGCTTTCTTT. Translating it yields CASSQGTGNLNTEAFF.

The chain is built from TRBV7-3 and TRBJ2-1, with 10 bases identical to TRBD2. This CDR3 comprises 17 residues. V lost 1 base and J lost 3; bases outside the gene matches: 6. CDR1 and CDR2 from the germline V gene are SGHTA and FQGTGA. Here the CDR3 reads CASSLKGSSGSYNEQFF. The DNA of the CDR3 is TGTGCCAGCAGCTTAAAGGGTTCTAGCGGGAGCTACAATGAGCAGTTCTTC.

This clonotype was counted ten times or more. In DNA form, the CDR3 reads TGTGCCAGCAGCCCTCAGGGTCCCGAGCAGTACTTC. It specifies CASSPQGPEQYF. The chain couples TRBV7-8 to TRBJ2-5, with a tentative D call TRBD1 (5 bases). The J call may be in error: the DNA end matches TRBJ2-7 better. The length of the CDR3 is 12 residues. Looked up from germline, CDR1 is SGHVS and CDR2 is FQNEAQ.

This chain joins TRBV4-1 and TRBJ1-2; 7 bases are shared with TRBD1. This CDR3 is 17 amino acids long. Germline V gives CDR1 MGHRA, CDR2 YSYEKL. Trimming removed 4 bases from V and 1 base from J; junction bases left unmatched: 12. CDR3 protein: CASSLQPRTGYNYGYTF. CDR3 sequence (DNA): TGCGCCAGCAGCCTTCAACCGCGGACAGGTTATAACTATGGCTACACCTTC.

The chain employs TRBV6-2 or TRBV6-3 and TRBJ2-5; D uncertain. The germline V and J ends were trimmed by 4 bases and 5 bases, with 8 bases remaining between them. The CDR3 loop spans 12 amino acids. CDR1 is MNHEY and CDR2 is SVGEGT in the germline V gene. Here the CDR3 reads CASSWDYETQYF. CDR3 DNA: TGTGCCAGCAGTTGGGATTATGAGACCCAGTACTTC.

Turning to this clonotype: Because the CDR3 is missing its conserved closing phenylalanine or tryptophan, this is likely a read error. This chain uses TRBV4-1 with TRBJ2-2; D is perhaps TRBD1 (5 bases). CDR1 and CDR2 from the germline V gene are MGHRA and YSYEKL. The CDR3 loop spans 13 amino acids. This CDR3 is CASSQGAPGELFC. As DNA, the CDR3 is TGCGCTAGCAGCCAAGGGGCGCCCGGGGAGCTGTTTTGT.

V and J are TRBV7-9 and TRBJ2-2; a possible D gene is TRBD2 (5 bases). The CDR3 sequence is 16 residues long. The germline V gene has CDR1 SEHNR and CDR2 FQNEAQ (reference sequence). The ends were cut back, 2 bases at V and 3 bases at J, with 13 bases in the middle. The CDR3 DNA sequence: TGTGCCAGCAGCTTAACGCTCTCGGGGTACACCGGGGAGCTGTTTTTT. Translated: CASSLTLSGYTGELFF.

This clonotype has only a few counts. CDR3 region: CASSPARATAMETQYF. CDR3 sequence (DNA): TGTGCCAGCAGCCCAGCGAGGGCCACCGCAATGGAGACCCAGTACTTC. The chain couples TRBV6-1 to TRBJ2-5, with TRBD2 as a possible D gene (5 bases). There are 16 residues in the CDR3. Trimming pared 6 bases from V and 5 bases from J, leaving 22 bases between. CDR1 is MNHNS, CDR2 SASEGT, per germline.

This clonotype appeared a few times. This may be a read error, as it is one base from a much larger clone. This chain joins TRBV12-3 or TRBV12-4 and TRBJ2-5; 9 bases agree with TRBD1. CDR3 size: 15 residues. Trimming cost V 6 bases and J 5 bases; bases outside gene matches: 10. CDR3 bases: TGTGCCAGCAGCCTGAGACAGGGGGTTGGGGAGACCCAGTACTTC. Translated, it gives CASSLRQGVGETQYF.

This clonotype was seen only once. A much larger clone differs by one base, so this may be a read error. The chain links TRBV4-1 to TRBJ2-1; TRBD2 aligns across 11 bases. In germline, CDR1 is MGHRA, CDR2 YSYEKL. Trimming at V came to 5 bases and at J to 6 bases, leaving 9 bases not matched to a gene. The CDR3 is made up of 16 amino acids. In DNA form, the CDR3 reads TGCGCCAGCAGCTCGACTAGCGGGATGTACATCAATGAGCAGTTCTTC. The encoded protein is CASSSTSGMYINEQFF.

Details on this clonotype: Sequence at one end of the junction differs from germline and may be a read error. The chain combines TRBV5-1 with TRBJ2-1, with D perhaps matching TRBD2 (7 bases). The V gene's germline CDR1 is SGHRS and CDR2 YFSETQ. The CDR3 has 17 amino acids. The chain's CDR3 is CASSLEGRGISYNEQFF. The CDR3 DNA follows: TGCGCCAGCAGTTTGGAGGGGAGGGGGATCTCCTACAATGAGCAGTTCTTC.

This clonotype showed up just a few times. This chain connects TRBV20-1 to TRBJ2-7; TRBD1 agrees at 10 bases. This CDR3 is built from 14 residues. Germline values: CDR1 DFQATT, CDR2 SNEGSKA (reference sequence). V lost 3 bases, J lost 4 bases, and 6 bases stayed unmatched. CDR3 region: CSASPGTGEYEQYF. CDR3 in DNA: TGCAGTGCTAGTCCCGGGACAGGGGAATACGAGCAGTACTTC.

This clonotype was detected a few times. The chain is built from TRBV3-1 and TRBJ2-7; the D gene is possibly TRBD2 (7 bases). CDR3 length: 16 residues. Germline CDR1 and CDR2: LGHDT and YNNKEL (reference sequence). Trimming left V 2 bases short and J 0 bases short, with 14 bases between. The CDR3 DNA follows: TGTGCCAGCAGCCAATTAGGGGGGGACCCCTCCTACGAGCAGTACTTC. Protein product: CASSQLGGDPSYEQYF.

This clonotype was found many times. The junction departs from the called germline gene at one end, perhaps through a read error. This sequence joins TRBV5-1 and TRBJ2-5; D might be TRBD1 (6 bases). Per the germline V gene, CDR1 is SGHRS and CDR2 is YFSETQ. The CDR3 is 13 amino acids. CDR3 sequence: CASSPQGRETQYF. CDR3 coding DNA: TGTGCCAGCAGTCCCCAGGGGAGAGAGACCCAGTACTTC. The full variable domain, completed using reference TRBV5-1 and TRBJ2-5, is KAGVTQTPRYLIKTRGQQVTLSCSPISGHRSVSWYQQTPGQGLQFLFEYFSETQRNKGNFPGRFSGRQFSNSRSEMNVSTLELGDSALYLCASSPQGRETQYFGPGTRLLVL.

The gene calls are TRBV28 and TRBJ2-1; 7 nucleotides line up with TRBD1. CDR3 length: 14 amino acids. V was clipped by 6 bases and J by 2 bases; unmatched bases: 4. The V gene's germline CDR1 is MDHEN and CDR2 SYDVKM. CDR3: CASRHRGPYNEQFF. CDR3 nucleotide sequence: TGTGCCAGCAGACACAGGGGCCCCTACAATGAGCAGTTCTTC. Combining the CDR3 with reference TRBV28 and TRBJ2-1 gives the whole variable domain DVKVTQSSRYLVKRTGEKVFLECVQDMDHENMFWYRQDPGLGLRLIYFSYDVKMKEKGDIPEGYSVSREKKERFSLILESASTNQTSMYLCASRHRGPYNEQFFGPGTRLTVL.

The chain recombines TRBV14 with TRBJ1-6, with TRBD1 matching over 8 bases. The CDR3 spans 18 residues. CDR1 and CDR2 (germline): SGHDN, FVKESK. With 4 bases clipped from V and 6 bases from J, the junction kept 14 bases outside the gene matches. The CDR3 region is CASSRAGYPGQVNSPLHF. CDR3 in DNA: TGTGCCAGCAGCCGTGCCGGATACCCGGGACAGGTTAATTCACCCCTCCACTTT. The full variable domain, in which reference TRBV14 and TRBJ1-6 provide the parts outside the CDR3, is EAGVTQFPSHSVIEKGQTVTLRCDPISGHDNLYWYRRVMGKEIKFLLHFVKESKQDESGMPNNRFLAERTGGTYSTLKVQPAELEDSGVYFCASSRAGYPGQVNSPLHFGNGTRLTVT.

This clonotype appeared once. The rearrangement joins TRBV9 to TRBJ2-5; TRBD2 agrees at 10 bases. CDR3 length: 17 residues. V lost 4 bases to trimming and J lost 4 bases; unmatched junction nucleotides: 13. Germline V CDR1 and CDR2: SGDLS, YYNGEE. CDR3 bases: TGTGCCAGCAGCCCAGGAGTCAGCGGGGGGGCCCTAGAGACCCAGTACTTC. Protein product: CASSPGVSGGALETQYF.

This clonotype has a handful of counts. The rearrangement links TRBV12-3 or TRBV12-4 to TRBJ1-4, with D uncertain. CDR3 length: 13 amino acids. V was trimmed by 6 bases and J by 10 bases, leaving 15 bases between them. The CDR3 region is CASSQPDRGKLFF. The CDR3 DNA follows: TGTGCCAGCAGCCAGCCTGATCGCGGAAAACTGTTTTTT.

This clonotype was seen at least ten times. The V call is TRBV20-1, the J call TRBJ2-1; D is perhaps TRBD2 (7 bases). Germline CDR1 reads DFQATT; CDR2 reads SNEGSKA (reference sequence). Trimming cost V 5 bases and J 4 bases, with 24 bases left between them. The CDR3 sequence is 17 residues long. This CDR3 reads CSAGPKGGAGPYNEQFF. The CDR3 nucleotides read TGCAGTGCTGGACCCAAGGGGGGAGCGGGACCGTACAATGAGCAGTTCTTC.

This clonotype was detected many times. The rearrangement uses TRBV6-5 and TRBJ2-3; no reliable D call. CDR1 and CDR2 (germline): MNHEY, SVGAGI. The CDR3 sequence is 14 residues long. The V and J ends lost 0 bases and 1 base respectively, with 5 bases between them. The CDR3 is CASSYSTGTDTQYF. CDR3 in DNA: TGTGCCAGCAGTTACTCGACTGGCACAGATACGCAGTATTTT.

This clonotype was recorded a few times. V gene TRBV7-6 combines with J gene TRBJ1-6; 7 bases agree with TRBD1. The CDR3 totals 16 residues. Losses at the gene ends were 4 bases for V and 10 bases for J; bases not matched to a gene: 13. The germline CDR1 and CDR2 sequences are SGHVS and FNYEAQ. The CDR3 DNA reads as TGTGCCAGCAGCTCCATCGACAGGGTTGGGGCATCACCCCTCCACTTT. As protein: CASSSIDRVGASPLHF.

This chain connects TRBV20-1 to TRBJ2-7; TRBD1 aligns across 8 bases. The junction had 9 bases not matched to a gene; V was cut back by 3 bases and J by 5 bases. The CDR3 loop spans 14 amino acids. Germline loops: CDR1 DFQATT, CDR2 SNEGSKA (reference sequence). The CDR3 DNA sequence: TGCAGTGCTAGTGGGGCAGGGGGCGTCAACGAGCAGTACTTC. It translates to CSASGAGGVNEQYF.

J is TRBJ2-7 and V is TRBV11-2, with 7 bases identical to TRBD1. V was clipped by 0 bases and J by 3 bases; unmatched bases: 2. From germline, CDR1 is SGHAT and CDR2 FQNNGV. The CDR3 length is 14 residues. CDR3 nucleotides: TGTGCCAGCAGCTTAGAGGGACAGATCTACGAGCAGTACTTC. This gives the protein CASSLEGQIYEQYF.

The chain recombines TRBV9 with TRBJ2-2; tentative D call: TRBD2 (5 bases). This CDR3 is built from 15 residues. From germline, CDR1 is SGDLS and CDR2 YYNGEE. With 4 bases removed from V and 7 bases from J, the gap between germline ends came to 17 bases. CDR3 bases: TGTGCCAGCAGCCCCCCCAAGAAGGGAGTCGGGGAGCTGTTTTTT. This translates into CASSPPKKGVGELFF.

CDR3 coding DNA: TGTGCCAGCAGCGTAGACACCACTAGCACAGATACGCAGTATTTT. Its protein is CASSVDTTSTDTQYF. The rearrangement links TRBV9 to TRBJ2-3; no clear D. The CDR3 loop spans 15 amino acids. Trimming pared 0 bases from V and 0 bases from J, leaving 8 bases between. Germline V gene sequence: CDR1 SGDLS, CDR2 YYNGEE.

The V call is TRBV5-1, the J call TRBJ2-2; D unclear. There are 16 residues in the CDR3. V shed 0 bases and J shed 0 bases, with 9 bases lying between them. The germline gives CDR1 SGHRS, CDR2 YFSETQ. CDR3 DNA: TGCGCCAGCAGCTTGGAAGTCATCGCGAACACCGGGGAGCTGTTTTTT. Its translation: CASSLEVIANTGELFF. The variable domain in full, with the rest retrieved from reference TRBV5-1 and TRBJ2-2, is KAGVTQTPRYLIKTRGQQVTLSCSPISGHRSVSWYQQTPGQGLQFLFEYFSETQRNKGNFPGRFSGRQFSNSRSEMNVSTLELGDSALYLCASSLEVIANTGELFFGEGSRLTVL.

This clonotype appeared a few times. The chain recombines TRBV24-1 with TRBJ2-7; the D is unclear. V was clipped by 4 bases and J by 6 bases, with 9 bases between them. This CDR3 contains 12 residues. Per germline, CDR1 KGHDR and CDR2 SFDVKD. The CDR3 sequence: CATSDPAREQYF. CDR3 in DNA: TGTGCCACCAGTGACCCTGCCCGCGAGCAGTACTTC.

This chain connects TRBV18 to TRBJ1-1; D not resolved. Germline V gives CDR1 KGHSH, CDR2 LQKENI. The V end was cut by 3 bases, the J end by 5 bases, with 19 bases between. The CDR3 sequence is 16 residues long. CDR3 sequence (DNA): TGTGCCAGCTCACCGCTGACTGGGTCCGTTGGGACTGAAGCTTTCTTT. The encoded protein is CASSPLTGSVGTEAFF. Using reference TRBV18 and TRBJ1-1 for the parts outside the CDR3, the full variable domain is NAGVMQNPRHLVRRRGQEARLRCSPMKGHSHVYWYRQLPEEGLKFMVYLQKENIIDESGMPKERFSAEFPKEGPSILRIQQVVRGDSAAYFCASSPLTGSVGTEAFFGQGTRLTVV.